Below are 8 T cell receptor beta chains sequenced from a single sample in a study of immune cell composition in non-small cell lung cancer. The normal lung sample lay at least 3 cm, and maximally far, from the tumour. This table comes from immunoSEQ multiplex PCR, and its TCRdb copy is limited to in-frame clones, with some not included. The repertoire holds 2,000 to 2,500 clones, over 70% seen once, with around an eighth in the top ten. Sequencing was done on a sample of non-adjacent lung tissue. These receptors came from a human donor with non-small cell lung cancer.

This CDR3 reads CASSSNRDRQFF. CDR3 in DNA: TGTGCCAGCAGCTCGAACAGGGATAGGCAGTTCTTC. This chain connects TRBV7-9 to TRBJ2-1, with D possibly TRBD1 on 6 matching bases. Germline V CDR1 and CDR2: SEHNR, FQNEAQ (reference sequence). V was shortened by 4 bases and J by 12 bases, with 13 bases between the two germline ends. The length of the CDR3 is 12 residues. The variable domain in full, with the rest retrieved from reference TRBV7-9 and TRBJ2-1, is DTGVSQNPRHKITKRGQNVTFRCDPISEHNRLYWYRQTLGQGPEFLTYFQNEAQLEKSRLLSDRFSAERPKGSFSTLEIQRTEQGDSAMYLCASSSNRDRQFFGPGTRLTVL.

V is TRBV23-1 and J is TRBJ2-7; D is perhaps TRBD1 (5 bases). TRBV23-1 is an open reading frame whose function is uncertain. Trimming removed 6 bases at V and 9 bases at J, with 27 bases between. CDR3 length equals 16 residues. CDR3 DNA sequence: TGCGCCAGCAGCCCCAGGAGCAGGGAAGTATGGGTGGGGCAGTACTTC. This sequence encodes CASSPRSREVWVGQYF.

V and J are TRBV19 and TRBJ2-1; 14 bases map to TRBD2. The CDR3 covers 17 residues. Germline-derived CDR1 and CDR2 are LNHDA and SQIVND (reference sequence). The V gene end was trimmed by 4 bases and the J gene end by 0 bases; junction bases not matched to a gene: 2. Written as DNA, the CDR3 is TGTGCCAGTAGTAGGGGACTAGCGGGAGACTCCTACAATGAGCAGTTCTTC. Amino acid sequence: CASSRGLAGDSYNEQFF.

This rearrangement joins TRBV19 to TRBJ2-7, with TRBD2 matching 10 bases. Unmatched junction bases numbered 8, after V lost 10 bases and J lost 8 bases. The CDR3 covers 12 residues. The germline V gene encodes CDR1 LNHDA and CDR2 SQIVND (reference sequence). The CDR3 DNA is TGTGCCACCCTTTCTAGCGGGAGCCAGCAGTACTTC. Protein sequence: CATLSSGSQQYF. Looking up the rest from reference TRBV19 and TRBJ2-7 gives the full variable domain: DGGITQSPKYLFRKEGQNVTLSCEQNLNHDAMYWYRQDPGQGLRLIYYSQIVNDFQKGDIAEGYSVSREKKESFPLTVTSAQKNPTAFYLCATLSSGSQQYFGPGTRLTVT.

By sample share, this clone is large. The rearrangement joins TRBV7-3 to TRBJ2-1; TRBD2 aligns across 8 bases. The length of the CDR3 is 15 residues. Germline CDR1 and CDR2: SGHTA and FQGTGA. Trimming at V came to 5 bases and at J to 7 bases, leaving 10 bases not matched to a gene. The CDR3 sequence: CASSPLSSGMNEQFF. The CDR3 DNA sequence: TGTGCCAGCAGCCCTCTGAGTAGCGGGATGAATGAGCAGTTCTTC. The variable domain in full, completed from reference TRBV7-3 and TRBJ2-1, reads GAGVSQTPSNKVTEKGKYVELRCDPISGHTALYWYRQSLGQGPEFLIYFQGTGAADDSGLPNDRFFAVRPEGSVSTLKIQRTERGDSAVYLCASSPLSSGMNEQFFGPGTRLTVL.

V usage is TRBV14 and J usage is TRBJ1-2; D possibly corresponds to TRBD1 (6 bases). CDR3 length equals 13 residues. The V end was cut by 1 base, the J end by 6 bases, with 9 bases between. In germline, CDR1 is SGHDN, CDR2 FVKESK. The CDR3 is CASSQAGVHGYTF. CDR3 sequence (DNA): TGTGCCAGCAGCCAAGCAGGGGTTCATGGCTACACCTTC.

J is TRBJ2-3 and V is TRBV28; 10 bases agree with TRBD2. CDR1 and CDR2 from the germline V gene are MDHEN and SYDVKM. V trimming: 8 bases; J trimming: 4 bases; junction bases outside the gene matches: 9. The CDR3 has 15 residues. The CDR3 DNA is TGTGCCAGCGGACCCCTAGCGGGAGCGGCAGATACGCAGTATTTT. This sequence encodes CASGPLAGAADTQYF.

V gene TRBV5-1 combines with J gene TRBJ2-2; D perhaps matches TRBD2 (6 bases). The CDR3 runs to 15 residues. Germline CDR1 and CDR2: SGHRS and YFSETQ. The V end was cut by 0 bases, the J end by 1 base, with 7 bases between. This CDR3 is CASSLGDLNTGELFF. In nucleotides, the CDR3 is TGCGCCAGCAGCTTGGGGGACTTGAACACCGGGGAGCTGTTTTTT.